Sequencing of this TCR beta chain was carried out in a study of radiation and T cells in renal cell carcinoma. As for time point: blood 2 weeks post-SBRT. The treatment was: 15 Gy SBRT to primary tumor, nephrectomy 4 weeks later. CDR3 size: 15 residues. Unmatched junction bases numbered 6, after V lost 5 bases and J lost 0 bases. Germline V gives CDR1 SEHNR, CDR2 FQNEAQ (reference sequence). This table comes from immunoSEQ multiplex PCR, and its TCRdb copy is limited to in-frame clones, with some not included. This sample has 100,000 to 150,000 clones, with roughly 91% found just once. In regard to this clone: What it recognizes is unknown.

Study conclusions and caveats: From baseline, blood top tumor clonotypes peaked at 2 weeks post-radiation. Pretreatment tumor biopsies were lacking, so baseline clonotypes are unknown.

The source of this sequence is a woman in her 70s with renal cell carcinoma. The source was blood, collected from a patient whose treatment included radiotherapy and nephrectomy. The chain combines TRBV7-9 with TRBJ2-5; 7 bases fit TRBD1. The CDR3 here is CASSTRQGYQETQYF. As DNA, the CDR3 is TGTGCCAGCAGCACTCGACAGGGTTACCAAGAGACCCAGTACTTC.